The 23 T cell receptor beta chains below come from one sample, sequenced in a study of T cell repertoires in cytomegalovirus infection. One entry per CDR3 protein results from TCRdb running MiXCR on the reads. The table records roughly 570,000 distinct CDR3 sequences, under 45% of them present only once. The antigens these receptors bind are not known. The specimen was cultured PBMCs, collected from culture after CMV antigen stimulation. These receptors came from a human donor in good health (CMV status not recorded). Some clones in this sample may be carry-over from other donors' samples.

This clonotype came up a few times. The V call is TRBV6-1, the J call TRBJ1-5; D is unresolved. The CDR3 runs to 14 residues. From germline, CDR1 is MNHNS and CDR2 SASEGT. V gave up 2 bases and J gave up 3 bases, with 8 bases separating them. CDR3 amino acids: CASSEMPFNQPQHF. CDR3 DNA: TGTGCCAGCAGTGAAATGCCTTTCAATCAGCCCCAGCATTTT.

The CDR3 loop is CSARDVGVNSPLHF. CDR3 bases: TGCAGTGCTAGAGATGTAGGGGTAAATTCACCCCTCCACTTT. The rearrangement joins TRBV20-1 to TRBJ1-6, with a possible D match to TRBD1 (5 bases). Germline CDR1 reads DFQATT; CDR2 reads SNEGSKA (reference sequence). Trimming shortened V by 0 bases and J by 7 bases, and 10 bases separated the two germline ends. The CDR3 sequence is 14 residues long.

This clonotype was seen once. This chain uses TRBV6-1 with TRBJ2-6, with 8 bases that match TRBD2. The germline V gene has CDR1 MNHNS and CDR2 SASEGT. The ends lost 6 bases at V and 0 bases at J; junction bases unmatched: 19. This CDR3 has 21 residues. CDR3 sequence (DNA): TGTGCCAGCAGCCCGGGGAGACTAGCGATTCGAATAAACTCTGGGGCCAACGTCCTGACTTTC. It yields the protein CASSPGRLAIRINSGANVLTF.

The chain carries TRBV15 and TRBJ1-1, with D perhaps matching TRBD1 (5 bases). The germline V gene encodes CDR1 LNHNV and CDR2 YYDKDF (reference sequence). The CDR3 runs to 19 residues. Trimming cost V 2 bases and J 1 base, with 23 bases left between them. The CDR3 here is CATSRSWTPGGTANTEAFF. CDR3 sequence (DNA): TGTGCCACCAGCAGATCCTGGACACCGGGTGGGACTGCGAACACTGAAGCTTTCTTT.

This clonotype occurred many times. V gene TRBV7-2 combines with J gene TRBJ2-4, with D tentatively TRBD1 (6 bases). Per germline, CDR1 SGHTA and CDR2 FQGNSA. The V end lost 2 bases, the J end lost 6 bases, and 8 bases lay between the germline ends. The CDR3 is made up of 13 amino acids. The CDR3 protein is CASSLQGTNIQYF. The CDR3 nucleotides are TGTGCCAGCAGCTTACAGGGGACAAACATTCAGTACTTC.

This chain connects TRBV4-2 to TRBJ2-1, with D hard to call. This CDR3 region has 16 residues. V gave up 0 bases and J gave up 0 bases, with 9 bases separating them. Per the germline V gene, CDR1 is LGHNA and CDR2 is YNFKEQ. CDR3 DNA: TGTGCCAGCAGCCAAGAGTCAGGAGACTCCTACAATGAGCAGTTCTTC. Translating gives CASSQESGDSYNEQFF.

The chain has TRBV11-2 and TRBJ2-5, with 10 bases matching TRBD2. The germline CDR1 and CDR2 sequences are SGHAT and FQNNGV. The ends lost 4 bases at V and 6 bases at J; junction bases unmatched: 5. CDR3 length: 14 amino acids. CDR3 sequence reads: CASSSSGSLKTQYF. In DNA form, the CDR3 reads TGTGCCAGCAGCTCTAGCGGGAGTCTGAAGACCCAGTACTTC.

The V call is TRBV6-6, the J call TRBJ2-3; no firm D call. Trimming cost V 6 bases and J 8 bases, with 12 bases left between them. Per germline, CDR1 MNHNY and CDR2 SVGAGI (reference sequence). CDR3 size: 12 residues. The CDR3 DNA reads as TGTGCCAGCAGCCCCCTCCCGTCTACGCAGTATTTT. Its translation is CASSPLPSTQYF.

V gene TRBV6-2 or TRBV6-3 combines with J gene TRBJ2-1; the match to TRBD1 covers 10 bases. This CDR3 has 15 amino acids. V was pared by 6 bases and J by 10 bases, with 12 bases of the junction left unmatched. Germline V gives CDR1 MNHEY, CDR2 SVGEGT. The CDR3 DNA follows: TGTGCCAGCAGGGACCTGACAGGGGGCATCCACGAGCAGTTCTTC. Residues: CASRDLTGGIHEQFF.

The chain links TRBV20-1 to TRBJ2-5; no firm D call. The CDR3 totals 14 residues. Per the germline V gene, CDR1 is DFQATT and CDR2 is SNEGSKA (reference sequence). Trimming pared 0 bases from V and 7 bases from J, leaving 15 bases between. Here the CDR3 DNA reads TGCAGTGCTAGAGACAGATTGAAGTCCAGGACCCAGTACTTC. Residues: CSARDRLKSRTQYF.

This CDR3 reads CASSQDSYRDTQYF. The CDR3 coding sequence is TGTGCCAGCAGCCAAGATTCCTATAGAGATACGCAGTATTTT. The gene calls are TRBV14 and TRBJ2-3; D is uncertain. V shed 0 bases and J shed 5 bases, with 9 bases lying between them. The CDR3 totals 14 residues. Germline loops: CDR1 SGHDN, CDR2 FVKESK. Full variable domain (outside the CDR3, taken from reference TRBV14 and TRBJ2-3): EAGVTQFPSHSVIEKGQTVTLRCDPISGHDNLYWYRRVMGKEIKFLLHFVKESKQDESGMPNNRFLAERTGGTYSTLKVQPAELEDSGVYFCASSQDSYRDTQYFGPGTRLTVL.

To note about this clonotype: This may stem from a read error, because a much larger clone lies one nucleotide away. The rearrangement joins TRBV7-2 to TRBJ2-3, with a tentative D call TRBD2 (6 bases). This CDR3 is built from 18 residues. CDR1 and CDR2 (germline): SGHTA, FQGNSA. Deletions cut 1 base from V and 2 bases from J, with 19 bases between. CDR3 residues: CASSLGDSGCTYTDTQYF. Here the CDR3 DNA reads TGTGCCAGCAGCTTAGGAGACAGCGGGTGCACTTACACAGATACGCAGTATTTT.

This clonotype was counted only a few times. This chain joins TRBV7-8 and TRBJ1-3; tentative D call: TRBD1 (5 bases). The germline V gene has CDR1 SGHVS and CDR2 FQNEAQ. The CDR3 is made up of 17 amino acids. Between the trimmed V and J ends, which lost 5 bases and 4 bases, there was a span of 21 bases. This chain's CDR3 is CASSPREFAGIGNTIYF. The CDR3 coding sequence is TGTGCCAGCAGCCCTCGAGAATTTGCAGGGATCGGAAACACCATATATTTT.

The chain joins TRBV4-3 to TRBJ1-3, with no clear D. The CDR3 is 15 amino acids. Germline CDR1 LGHNA, CDR2 YSLEER. V lost 1 base, J lost 2 bases, and 9 bases lay in between. CDR3 residues: CASSQGRGAGNTIYF. DNA for the CDR3: TGCGCCAGCAGCCAAGGGCGTGGAGCTGGAAACACCATATATTTT.

This clonotype was seen a few times. Its ends do not fully match the called genes, so a read error is possible. The V gene is TRBV4-1, the J gene TRBJ2-1; weak D call: TRBD1 (6 bases). Germline V gene lookup returns CDR1 MGHRA and CDR2 YSYEKL. There are 17 residues in the CDR3. CDR3 residues: CASSRFHRVISHNEQFF. CDR3 nucleotide sequence: TGCGCCAGCAGCCGATTTCACAGGGTAATCTCCCACAATGAGCAGTTCTTC.

In DNA, the CDR3 is TGTGCCAGCAGCCCAGGTTTTGGGAATGAGCAGTTCTTC. This translates into CASSPGFGNEQFF. The chain couples TRBV7-2 to TRBJ2-1; no clear D gene. The CDR3 totals 13 residues. From germline, CDR1 is SGHTA and CDR2 FQGNSA. Trimming left V 5 bases short and J 7 bases short, with 12 bases between.

V usage is TRBV7-9 and J usage is TRBJ1-1; maybe TRBD1 (6 bases). The CDR3 is 14 residues long. CDR1 is SEHNR and CDR2 is FQNEAQ in the germline V gene (reference sequence). Trimming cost V 2 bases and J 3 bases, with 10 bases left between them. Here the CDR3 DNA reads TGTGCCAGCAGCTTACAGGGGAGGGACACTGAAGCTTTCTTT. Its protein product is CASSLQGRDTEAFF.

This clonotype came up many times. The V call is TRBV11-3, the J call TRBJ2-1, with 12 bases lining up with TRBD2. J gave up 5 bases and V 3 bases, and 5 bases lay outside the gene matches. Germline lookup yields CDR1 SGHNT and CDR2 YENEEA. There are 16 residues in the CDR3. The CDR3 protein is CASSFGTSGWNNEQFF. The CDR3 nucleotides are TGTGCCAGCAGCTTTGGGACTAGCGGGTGGAACAATGAGCAGTTCTTC.

The chain joins TRBV2 to TRBJ2-5; 7 bases are shared with TRBD2. The V and J ends lost 3 bases and 4 bases, in that order; junction bases with no gene match: 14. CDR3 length: 17 residues. CDR1 and CDR2 (germline): SNHLY, FYNNEI. Here the CDR3 reads CASSDPGRRRRPETQYF. CDR3 nucleotides: TGTGCCAGCAGTGATCCCGGGAGGCGGCGCCGCCCAGAGACCCAGTACTTC.

The table lists this clonotype with a few counts. This chain links TRBV18 with TRBJ2-5; D gene ambiguous. Trimming removed 2 bases from V and 4 bases from J, with 5 bases in between. Germline V gene lookup returns CDR1 KGHSH and CDR2 LQKENI. CDR3 length: 12 residues. The CDR3 region has the DNA TGTGCCAGCTCACCATCTCGAGAGACCCAGTACTTC. Residues: CASSPSRETQYF.

The rearrangement joins TRBV7-2 to TRBJ2-2; 9 bases are a match to TRBD1. The CDR3 loop spans 18 amino acids. Germline-derived CDR1 and CDR2 are SGHTA and FQGNSA. V was pared by 2 bases and J by 5 bases, with 12 bases of the junction left unmatched. CDR3 in DNA: TGTGCCAGCAGCTTAAGTAGACCGGGACAGGGCAAGACCGGGGAGCTGTTTTTT. Its translation is CASSLSRPGQGKTGELFF.

This chain connects TRBV6-2 or TRBV6-3 to TRBJ2-3; D possibly corresponds to TRBD2 (6 bases). V was trimmed by 3 bases and J by 4 bases, leaving 8 bases between them. The CDR3 covers 13 residues. Germline V gene lookup returns CDR1 MNHEY and CDR2 SVGEGT. The CDR3 DNA sequence: TGTGCCAGCAGTTATGGGAGGCCAGATACGCAGTATTTT. This sequence encodes CASSYGRPDTQYF.

The chain carries TRBV7-6 and TRBJ2-7; a possible D gene is TRBD1 (5 bases). Germline loops: CDR1 SGHVS, CDR2 FNYEAQ. This CDR3 has 14 residues. The V gene lost 5 bases and the J gene lost 6 bases, with 17 bases spanning the gap. CDR3 residues: CASSKRGPSREQYF. In nucleotides, the CDR3 is TGTGCCAGCAGCAAAAGGGGTCCCTCCCGCGAGCAGTACTTC.